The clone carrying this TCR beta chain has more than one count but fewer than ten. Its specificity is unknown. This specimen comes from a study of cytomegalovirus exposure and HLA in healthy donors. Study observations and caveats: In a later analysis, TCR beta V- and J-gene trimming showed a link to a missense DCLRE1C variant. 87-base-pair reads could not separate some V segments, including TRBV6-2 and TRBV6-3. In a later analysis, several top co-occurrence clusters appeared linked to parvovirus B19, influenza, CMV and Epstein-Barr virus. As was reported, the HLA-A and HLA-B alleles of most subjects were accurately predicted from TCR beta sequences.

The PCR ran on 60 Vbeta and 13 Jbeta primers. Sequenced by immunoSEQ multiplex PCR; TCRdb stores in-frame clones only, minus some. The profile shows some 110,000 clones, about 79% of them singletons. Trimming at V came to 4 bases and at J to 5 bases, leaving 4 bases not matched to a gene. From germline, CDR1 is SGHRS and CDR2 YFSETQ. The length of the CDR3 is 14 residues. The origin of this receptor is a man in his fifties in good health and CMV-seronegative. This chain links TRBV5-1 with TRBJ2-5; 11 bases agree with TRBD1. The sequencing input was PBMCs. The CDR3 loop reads CASSPRDRGETQYF. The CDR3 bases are TGCGCCAGCAGCCCTAGGGACAGGGGGGAGACCCAGTACTTC.